Each of the 6 T cell receptor beta chains below was sequenced from the same sample in a study of shared clonotypes between healthy human individuals. Some clones are missing from TCRdb's copy, which holds only in-frame ones; the method was immunoSEQ multiplex PCR. The table has about 500,000 clones, 70% to 80% seen once; the top ten hold more than 10%. Sequenced material: PBMCs. The receptors were sampled from a woman aged 35 to 49 in good health. Some clones in this sample may be carry-over from other donors' samples.

The chain uses TRBV7-2 and TRBJ2-7; D not resolved. With 5 bases removed from V and 7 bases from J, the gap between germline ends came to 18 bases. The CDR3 contains 14 residues. Germline loops: CDR1 SGHTA, CDR2 FQGNSA. The CDR3 loop reads CASSTRMATTEQYF. For the CDR3, the DNA is TGTGCCAGCAGCACCAGGATGGCTACTACGGAGCAGTACTTC.

The V gene is TRBV15, the J gene TRBJ2-1; D call uncertain. CDR1 and CDR2 from the germline V gene are LNHNV and YYDKDF (reference sequence). V was pared by 0 bases and J by 9 bases, with 21 bases between. The CDR3 is made up of 17 amino acids. The DNA for the CDR3 is TGTGCCACCAGCAGAGATCCTCGGTTCAGCGCCCCGCGTGAGCAGTTCTTC. Protein: CATSRDPRFSAPREQFF.

The rearrangement uses TRBV6-1 and TRBJ2-7, with 13 positions matching TRBD2. Germline V gives CDR1 MNHNS, CDR2 SASEGT. The CDR3 spans 15 residues. V lost 3 bases to trimming and J lost 5 bases; unmatched junction nucleotides: 4. In DNA, the CDR3 is TGTGCCAGCAGTGACGGACTAGCGGGAGTCCACGAGCAGTACTTC. It is translated as CASSDGLAGVHEQYF.

The table lists this clone with a count of one. A far larger clone is a single base away, which makes a read error likely. This specimen includes other DNA sequences encoding the same CDR3. The gene calls are TRBV5-6 and TRBJ2-2; D unclear. This CDR3 contains 16 residues. The germline V gene has CDR1 SGHDT and CDR2 YYEEEE. The CDR3 nucleotides are TGCGCCAGCAGCTTGCAGGCAGGTAATAGGTCCGGGGAGCTGTTTTTT. Its protein product is CASSLQAGNRSGELFF.

To note about this clone: With a far larger clone one base away, a read error is the likely cause. The V and J genes are TRBV30 and TRBJ2-7, with 7 nucleotides matching TRBD2. The trim removed 1 base at V and 13 bases at J, leaving 19 bases unmatched. The CDR3 spans 15 residues. Germline loops: CDR1 GTSNPN, CDR2 SVGIG (reference sequence). In nucleotides, the CDR3 is TGTGCCTGGAGTGGTCAGGCGGGAGTTGCATACGATCAATACTTC. Its translation is CAWSGQAGVAYDQYF.

A few counts support this clone. V usage is TRBV4-3 and J usage is TRBJ2-7; TRBD2 is a possible D gene (5 bases). V dropped 0 bases and J dropped 2 bases, with 11 bases sitting between them. CDR1 is LGHNA, CDR2 YSLEER, per germline. The CDR3 loop spans 15 amino acids. The CDR3 bases are TGCGCCAGCAGCCAAGAAGCTAGCCGAGCCTACGAGCAGTACTTC. Protein: CASSQEASRAYEQYF.